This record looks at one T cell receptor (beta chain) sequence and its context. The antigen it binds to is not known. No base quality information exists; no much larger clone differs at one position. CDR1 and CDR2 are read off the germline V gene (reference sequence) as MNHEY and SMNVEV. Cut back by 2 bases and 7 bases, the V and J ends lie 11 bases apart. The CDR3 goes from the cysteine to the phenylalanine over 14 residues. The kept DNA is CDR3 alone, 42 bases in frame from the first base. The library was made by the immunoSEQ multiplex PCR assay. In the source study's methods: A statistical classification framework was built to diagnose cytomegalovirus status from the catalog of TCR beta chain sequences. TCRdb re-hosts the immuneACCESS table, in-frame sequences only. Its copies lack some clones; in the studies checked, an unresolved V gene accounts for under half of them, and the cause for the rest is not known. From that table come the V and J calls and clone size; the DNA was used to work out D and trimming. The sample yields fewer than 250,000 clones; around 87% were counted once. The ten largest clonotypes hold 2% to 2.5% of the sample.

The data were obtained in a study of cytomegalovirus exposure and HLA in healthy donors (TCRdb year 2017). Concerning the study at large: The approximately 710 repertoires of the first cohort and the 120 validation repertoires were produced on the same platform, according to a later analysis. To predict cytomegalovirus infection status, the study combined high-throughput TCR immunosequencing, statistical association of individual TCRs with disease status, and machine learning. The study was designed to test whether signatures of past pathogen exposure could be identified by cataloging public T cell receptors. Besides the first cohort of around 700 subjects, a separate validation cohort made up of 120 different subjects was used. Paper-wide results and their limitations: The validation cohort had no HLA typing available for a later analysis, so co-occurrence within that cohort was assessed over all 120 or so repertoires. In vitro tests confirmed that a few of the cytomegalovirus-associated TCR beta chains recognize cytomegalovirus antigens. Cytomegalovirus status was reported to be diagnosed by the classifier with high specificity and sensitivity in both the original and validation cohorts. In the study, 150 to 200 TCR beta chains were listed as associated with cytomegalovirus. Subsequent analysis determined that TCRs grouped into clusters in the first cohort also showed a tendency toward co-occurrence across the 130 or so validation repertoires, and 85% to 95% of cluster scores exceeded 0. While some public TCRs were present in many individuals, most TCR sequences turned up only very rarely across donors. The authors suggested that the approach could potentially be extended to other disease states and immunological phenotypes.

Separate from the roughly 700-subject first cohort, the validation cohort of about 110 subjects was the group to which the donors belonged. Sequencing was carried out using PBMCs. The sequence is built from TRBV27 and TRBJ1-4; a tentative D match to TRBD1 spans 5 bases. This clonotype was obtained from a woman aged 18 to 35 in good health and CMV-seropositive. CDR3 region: CASSLRQGSEKLFF. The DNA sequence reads TGTGCCAGCAGTTTAAGGCAGGGATCTGAAAAACTGTTTTTT.